Below, one T cell receptor beta chain is given with its context. Its matching antigen is unknown. The V end was cut by 6 bases, the J end by 2 bases, with 14 bases between. Germline CDR1 is SGHRS and CDR2 is YFSETQ. There are 14 residues in the CDR3. This record belongs to a study of OX40 agonist ivuxolimab in advanced cancers. General study points: Low normalized T-cell clonal expansion was also seen in some nonresponders.

Using immunoSEQ multiplex PCR, the repertoire was profiled, and TCRdb retains in-frame clones only, with some absent. The sample lists over 60,000 clones; 85% were seen once. On cycle 4 day 1 and cycle 7 day 1, as well as at baseline, blood was sampled. Sequencing was performed on CD4+ or CD8+ T cells sorted from blood, taken in a trial of the OX40 agonist ivuxolimab. This chain joins TRBV5-1 and TRBJ2-5; a weak D match, TRBD1 (6 bases). This sequence was found in an adult with an advanced solid tumor such as melanoma, head and neck, liver or kidney cancer. CDR3 sequence: CASTLQGRQETQYF. Written as DNA, the CDR3 is TGCGCCAGCACCTTACAGGGTAGGCAAGAGACCCAGTACTTC. Together with reference TRBV5-1 and TRBJ2-5, the CDR3 gives the full variable domain: KAGVTQTPRYLIKTRGQQVTLSCSPISGHRSVSWYQQTPGQGLQFLFEYFSETQRNKGNFPGRFSGRQFSNSRSEMNVSTLELGDSALYLCASTLQGRQETQYFGPGTRLLVL.